Sequencing of this TCR beta chain was carried out in a study of T-cell memory formation after mild COVID-19. On the study more broadly: Largely, the TCR clusters proved donor specific. Study-wide points: While clones contracting from day 15 to 85 were balanced between CD4 and CD8, later expanders leaned CD4+. There were some responding clones in pre-infection memory, which suggested that cross-reactive memory had joined.

The authors produced TCR alpha and TCR beta cDNA libraries with sample barcodes and UMIs by 5'RACE using constant-segment primers. A single record per CDR3 protein comes from TCRdb applying MiXCR to the 5' RACE reads. Among 380,000 or so distinct CDR3 sequences, 14% were seen once, and the ten largest hold 20% to 25%. The CDR3 spans 13 residues. Trimming took 5 bases from V and 4 from J, leaving 11 bases between them. Germline values: CDR1 SEHNR, CDR2 FQNEAQ (reference sequence). This clonotype has a handful of counts. Antigen unknown. The sequenced sample consisted of PBMCs or a T cell subset sorted from them (not recorded which). This TCR came from a man younger than 35 who had mild COVID-19 (a few samples of this study predate the infection). Cell type and time point are not known. The chain combines TRBV7-9 with TRBJ1-2; D possibly corresponds to TRBD1 (6 bases). For the CDR3, the DNA is TGTGCCAGCAGCCCAACGGACAGCTATGGCTACACCTTC. Its translation is CASSPTDSYGYTF.